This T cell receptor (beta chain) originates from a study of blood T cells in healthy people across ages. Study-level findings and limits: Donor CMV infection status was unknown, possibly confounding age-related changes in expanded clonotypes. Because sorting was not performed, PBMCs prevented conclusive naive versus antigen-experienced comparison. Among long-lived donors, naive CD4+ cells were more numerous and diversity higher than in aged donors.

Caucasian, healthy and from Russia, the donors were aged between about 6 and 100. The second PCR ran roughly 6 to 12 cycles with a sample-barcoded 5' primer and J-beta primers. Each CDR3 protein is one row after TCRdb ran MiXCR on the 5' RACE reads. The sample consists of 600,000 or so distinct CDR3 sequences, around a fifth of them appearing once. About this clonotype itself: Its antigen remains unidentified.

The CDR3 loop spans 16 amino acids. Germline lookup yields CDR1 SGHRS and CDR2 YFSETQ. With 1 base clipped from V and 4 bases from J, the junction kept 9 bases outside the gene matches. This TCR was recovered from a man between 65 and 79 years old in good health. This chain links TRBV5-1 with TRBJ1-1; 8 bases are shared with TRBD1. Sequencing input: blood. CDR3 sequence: CASSLLSGQGGTEAFF. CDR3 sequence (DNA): TGCGCCAGCAGCTTGCTATCTGGACAGGGAGGCACTGAAGCTTTCTTT.